These T cell receptor beta chains were read from a single sample in a study of blood T cell repertoires in COVID-19. Profiling relied on immunoSEQ multiplex PCR, and the TCRdb table lists in-frame clones only, not all of them. The sample holds roughly 300,000 clones; 80% to 90% are singletons and the top ten take approximately 4%. The sequenced sample consisted of PBMCs or T cells enriched from blood (not recorded which). These receptors originate from a middle-aged woman with acute COVID-19. Each CDR3 is given without its conserved first and last residue.

>TRBV6-2/TRBV6-3
ASSLSQTLAYEQY
>TRBV7-9
ASSLVEVTEAF
>TRBV28
ASSSDSSGNTIY
>TRBV5-5
ASRPHTGQETQY
>TRBV4-2
ASSLLREGRHEQF
>TRBV6-5
ASSYAGAFGEQY
>TRBV3-1/TRBV3-2
ASSQEPLGGSGYGYT
>TRBV19
ASSTDSDTEAF
>TRBV15
ATSRDLAGWADTQY
>TRBV7-9
ASSLAVDREDEAF
>TRBV28
ASSFDWQDVEKLF
>TRBV28
ASSQGLEKLF
>TRBV18
ASSLRGSAKNIQY
>TRBV15
ATRETDYNEQF
>TRBV25-1
ASSEGGLYNEQF
>TRBV20-1
SQQGKGELF
>TRBV18
ASSRQGGYEQY
>TRBV7-8
ASSLGLTVYEQY
>TRBV14
ASSELTGVMNTEAF
>TRBV7-2
ASSLLAGAPYEQY
>TRBV27
ASTTGGRTEAF
>TRBV5-8
ASSHHLTGGYNQPQH
>TRBV13
ASSLSGGVSDTQY
>TRBV7-9
ASSPGGVINEKLF
>TRBV7-2
ASSSRNHNSYEQY
>TRBV28
ASSPPMFPRNTGELF
>TRBV6-6
ASSRTPTGGLLNSPLH
>TRBV5-1
ASSTGQGRAEAF
>TRBV6-2/TRBV6-3
ASSPTGTALKAF
>TRBV7-8
ASSLESGTLGGETQY
>TRBV23-1
ASNLRREAF
>TRBV7-3
ASSLPPGNEQF
>TRBV10-3
AISERSVNTEAF
>TRBV5-1
ASSRGTSGSTDTQY
>TRBV18
ASSPQVTGINEKLF
>TRBV21-1
ASSPRGTSGRPDTQY
>TRBV5-4
ASSSWGQPEHSGGNEQF
>TRBV5-6
ASSFGQMNTEAF
>TRBV12-5
ASAPDRMNTEAF
>TRBV5-1
ASSQTRDSYGYT